The source of this TCR beta chain is a study of blood T cells in healthy people across ages. With regard to this clonotype: Antigen specificity is unknown.

Alongside a J-beta primer mix, a sample-barcoded 5' primer served in a second PCR lasting 7 to 11 cycles. In TCRdb, the 5' RACE reads were re-called with MiXCR into one record per CDR3 protein. The repertoire consists of about 780,000 distinct CDR3 sequences, with about half occurring once and the leading ten covering roughly 18%. The V gene's germline CDR1 is SGHTA and CDR2 FQGTGA. Deletions cut 4 bases from V and 11 bases from J, with 12 bases between. The CDR3 has 12 residues. Findings and caveats of the study: Whereas aged donors had fewer naive CD4+ cells, long-lived donors had more of them and higher diversity. Donor CMV status was unknown, possibly confounding expanded clonotype changes.

The sequence was obtained from a man older than 75 in good health. Sequencing input: blood. This chain links TRBV7-3 with TRBJ2-1, with D maybe TRBD2 (5 bases). The CDR3 DNA sequence: TGTGCCAGCAGCTCCCGAGGGATTCAGCAGTTCTTC. Protein: CASSSRGIQQFF.